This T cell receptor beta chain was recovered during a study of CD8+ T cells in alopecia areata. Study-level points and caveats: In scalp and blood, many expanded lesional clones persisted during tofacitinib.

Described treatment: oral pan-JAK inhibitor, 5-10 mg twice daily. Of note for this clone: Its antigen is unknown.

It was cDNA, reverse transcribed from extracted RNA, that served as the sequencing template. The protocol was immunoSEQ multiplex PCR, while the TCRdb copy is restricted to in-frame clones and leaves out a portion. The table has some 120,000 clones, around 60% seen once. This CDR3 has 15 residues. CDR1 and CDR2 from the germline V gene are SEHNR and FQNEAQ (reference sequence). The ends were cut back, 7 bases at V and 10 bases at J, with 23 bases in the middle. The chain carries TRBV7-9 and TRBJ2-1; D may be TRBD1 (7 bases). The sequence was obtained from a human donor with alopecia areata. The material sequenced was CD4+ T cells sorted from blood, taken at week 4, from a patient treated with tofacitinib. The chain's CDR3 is CASTFFSGGQKEQFF. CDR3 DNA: TGTGCCAGCACCTTCTTCTCAGGGGGGCAAAAGGAGCAGTTCTTC.